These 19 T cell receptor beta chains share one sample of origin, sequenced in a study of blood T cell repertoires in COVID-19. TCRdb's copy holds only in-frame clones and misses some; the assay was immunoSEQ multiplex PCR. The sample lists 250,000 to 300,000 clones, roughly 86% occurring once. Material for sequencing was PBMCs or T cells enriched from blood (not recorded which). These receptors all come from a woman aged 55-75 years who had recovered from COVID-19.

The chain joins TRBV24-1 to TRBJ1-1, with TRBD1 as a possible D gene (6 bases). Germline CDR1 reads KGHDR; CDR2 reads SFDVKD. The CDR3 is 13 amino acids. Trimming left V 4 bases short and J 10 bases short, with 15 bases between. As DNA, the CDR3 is TGTGCCACCAGTGAGCGAAACAGGGCAGTAGCTTTCTTT. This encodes CATSERNRAVAFF.

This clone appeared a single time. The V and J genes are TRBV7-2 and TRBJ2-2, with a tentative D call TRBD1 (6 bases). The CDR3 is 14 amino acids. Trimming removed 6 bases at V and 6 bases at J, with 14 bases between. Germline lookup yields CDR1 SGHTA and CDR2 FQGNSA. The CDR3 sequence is CASRSGGWPGELFF. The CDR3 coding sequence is TGTGCCAGCAGGTCTGGGGGCTGGCCCGGGGAGCTGTTTTTT.

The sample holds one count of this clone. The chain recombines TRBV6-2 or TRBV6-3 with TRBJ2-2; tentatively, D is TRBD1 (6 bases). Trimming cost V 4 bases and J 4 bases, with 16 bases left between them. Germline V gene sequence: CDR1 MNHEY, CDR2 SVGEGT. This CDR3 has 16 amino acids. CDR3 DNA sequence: TGTGCCAGCAGTTCCAAACAGGGATCGGGCACCGGGGAGCTGTTTTTT. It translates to CASSSKQGSGTGELFF.

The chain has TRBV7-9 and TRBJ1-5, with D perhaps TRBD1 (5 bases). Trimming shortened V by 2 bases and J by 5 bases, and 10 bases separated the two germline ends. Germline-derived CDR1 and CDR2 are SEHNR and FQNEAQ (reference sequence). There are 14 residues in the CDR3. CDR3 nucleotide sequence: TGTGCCAGCAGCTTATTGGACACCGATCAGCCCCAGCATTTT. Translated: CASSLLDTDQPQHF.

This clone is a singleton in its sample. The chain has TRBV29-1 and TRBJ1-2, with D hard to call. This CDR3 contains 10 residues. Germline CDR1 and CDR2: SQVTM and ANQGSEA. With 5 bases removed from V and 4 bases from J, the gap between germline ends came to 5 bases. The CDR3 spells CSVYSYGYTF. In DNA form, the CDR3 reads TGCAGCGTTTACAGCTATGGCTACACCTTC.

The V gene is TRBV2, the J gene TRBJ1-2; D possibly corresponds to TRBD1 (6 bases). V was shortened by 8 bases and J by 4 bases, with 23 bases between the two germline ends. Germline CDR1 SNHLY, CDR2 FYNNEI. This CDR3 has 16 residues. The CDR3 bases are TGTGCCAGCCGGTGGGCCCCACTGACAGGTGCCTATGGCTACACCTTC. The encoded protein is CASRWAPLTGAYGYTF.

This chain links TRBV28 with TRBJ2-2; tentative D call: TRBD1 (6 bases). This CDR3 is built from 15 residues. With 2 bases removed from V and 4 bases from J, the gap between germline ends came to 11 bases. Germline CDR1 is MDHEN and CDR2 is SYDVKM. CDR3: CASSLRLGGTGELFF. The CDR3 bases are TGTGCCAGCAGTTTACGCCTAGGGGGCACCGGGGAGCTGTTTTTT.

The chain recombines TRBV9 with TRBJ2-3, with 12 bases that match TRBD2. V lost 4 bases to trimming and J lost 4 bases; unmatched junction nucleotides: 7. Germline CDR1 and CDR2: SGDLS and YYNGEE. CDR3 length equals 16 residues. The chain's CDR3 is CASSPRLAGVSDTQYF. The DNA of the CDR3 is TGTGCCAGCAGCCCCCGACTAGCGGGAGTATCAGATACGCAGTATTTT.

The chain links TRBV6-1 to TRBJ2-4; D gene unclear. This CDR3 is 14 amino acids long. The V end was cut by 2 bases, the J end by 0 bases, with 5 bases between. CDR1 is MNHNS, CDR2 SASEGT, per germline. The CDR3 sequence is CASSENLAKNIQYF. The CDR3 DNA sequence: TGTGCCAGCAGTGAAAATCTAGCCAAAAACATTCAGTACTTC.

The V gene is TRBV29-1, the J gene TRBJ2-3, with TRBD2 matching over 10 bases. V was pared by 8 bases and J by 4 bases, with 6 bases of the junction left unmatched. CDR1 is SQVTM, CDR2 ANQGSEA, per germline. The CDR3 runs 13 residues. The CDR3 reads CSLKLAGPDTQYF. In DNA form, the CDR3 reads TGCAGCTTGAAACTAGCGGGGCCAGATACGCAGTATTTT.

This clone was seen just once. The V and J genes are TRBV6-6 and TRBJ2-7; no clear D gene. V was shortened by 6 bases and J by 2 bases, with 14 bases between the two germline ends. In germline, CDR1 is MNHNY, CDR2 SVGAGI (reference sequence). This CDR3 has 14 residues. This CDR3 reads CASRSTQNTYEQYF. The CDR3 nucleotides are TGTGCCAGCAGGTCGACACAGAACACCTACGAGCAGTACTTC.

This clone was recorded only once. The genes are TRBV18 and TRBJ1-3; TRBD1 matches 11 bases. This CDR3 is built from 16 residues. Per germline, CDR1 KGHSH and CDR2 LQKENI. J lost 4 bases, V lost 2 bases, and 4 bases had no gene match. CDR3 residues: CASSPGTGGSGNTIYF. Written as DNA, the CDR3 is TGTGCCAGCTCACCAGGGACAGGGGGTTCCGGAAACACCATATATTTT. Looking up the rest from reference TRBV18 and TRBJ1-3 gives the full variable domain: NAGVMQNPRHLVRRRGQEARLRCSPMKGHSHVYWYRQLPEEGLKFMVYLQKENIIDESGMPKERFSAEFPKEGPSILRIQQVVRGDSAAYFCASSPGTGGSGNTIYFGEGSWLTVV.

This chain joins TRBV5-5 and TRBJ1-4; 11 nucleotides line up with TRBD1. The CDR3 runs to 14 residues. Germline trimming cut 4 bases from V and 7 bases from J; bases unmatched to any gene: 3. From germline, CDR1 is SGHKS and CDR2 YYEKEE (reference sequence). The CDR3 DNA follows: TGTGCCAGCAGCATCGGGACAGGGGGTGAAAAACTGTTTTTT. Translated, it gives CASSIGTGGEKLFF.

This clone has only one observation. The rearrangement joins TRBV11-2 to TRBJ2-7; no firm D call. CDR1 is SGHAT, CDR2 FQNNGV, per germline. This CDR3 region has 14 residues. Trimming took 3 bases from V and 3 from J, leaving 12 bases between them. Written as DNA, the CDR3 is TGTGCCAGCAGCTTGCACTTCATTCACTACGAGCAGTACTTC. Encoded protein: CASSLHFIHYEQYF.

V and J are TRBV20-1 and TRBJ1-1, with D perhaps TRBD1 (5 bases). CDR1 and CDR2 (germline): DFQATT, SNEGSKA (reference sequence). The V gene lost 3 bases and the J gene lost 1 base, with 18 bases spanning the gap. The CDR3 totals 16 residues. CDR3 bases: TGCAGTGCTAGTCCCGCGGGGGGGTTACAGAACACTGAAGCTTTCTTT. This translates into CSASPAGGLQNTEAFF.

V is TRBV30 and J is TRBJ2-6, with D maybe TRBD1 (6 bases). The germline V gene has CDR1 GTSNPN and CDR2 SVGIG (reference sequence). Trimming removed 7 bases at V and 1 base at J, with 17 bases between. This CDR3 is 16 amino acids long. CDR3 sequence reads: CALTQGTLSGANVLTF. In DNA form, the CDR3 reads TGTGCCTTAACTCAGGGGACCTTATCTGGGGCCAACGTCCTGACTTTC.

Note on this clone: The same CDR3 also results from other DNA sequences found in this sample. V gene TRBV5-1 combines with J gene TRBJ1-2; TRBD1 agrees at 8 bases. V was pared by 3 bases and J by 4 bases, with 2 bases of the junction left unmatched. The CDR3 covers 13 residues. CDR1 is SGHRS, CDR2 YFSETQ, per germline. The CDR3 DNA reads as TGCGCCAGCAGCTCGACAGGGGTCTATGGCTACACCTTC. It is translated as CASSSTGVYGYTF.

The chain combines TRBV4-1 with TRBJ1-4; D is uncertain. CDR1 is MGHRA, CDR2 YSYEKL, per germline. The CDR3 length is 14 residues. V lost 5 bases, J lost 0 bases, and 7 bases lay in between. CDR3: CASSWSATNEKLFF. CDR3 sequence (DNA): TGCGCCAGCAGCTGGAGTGCAACTAATGAAAAACTGTTTTTT.

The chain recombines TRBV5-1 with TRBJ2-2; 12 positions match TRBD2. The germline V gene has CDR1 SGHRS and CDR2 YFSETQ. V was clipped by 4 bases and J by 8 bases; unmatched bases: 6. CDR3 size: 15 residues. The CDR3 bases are TGCGCCAGCAGCCAGCGGACTAGCGGGGAGGGGGAGCTGTTTTTT. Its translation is CASSQRTSGEGELFF.